The rows below give T cell receptor beta chains drawn from one sample of a study of chemoradiotherapy in HPV16-positive cancers. Produced via immunoSEQ multiplex PCR; TCRdb's table is partial and in-frame only. The data show about 7,800 clones, 55% to 70% seen once. This material was obtained from a patient who underwent chemoradiotherapy. The receptors were sampled from a human donor with HPV-associated anogenital cancer. The CDR3 runs from the conserved cysteine through the conserved F or W. The D gene is left open where the match is weak. The listing skips clone size in some rows; elsewhere it reads once, few, many or a size class.

j_gene | abundance | d_gene | v_gene | CDR3nt | CDR3aa
TRBJ2-3 | . | . | TRBV9 | TGTGCCAGCAGCGTAGCAGATACGCAGTATTTT | CASSVADTQYF
TRBJ2-4 | . | . | TRBV11-3 | TGTGCCAGCAGCTCCGTATTCGCCGGTAAAAACATTCAGTACTTC | CASSSVFAGKNIQYF
TRBJ2-2 | . | . | TRBV7-2 | TGTGCCAGCAGCTCCGGAAATGTCGGGGAGCTGTTTTTT | CASSSGNVGELFF
TRBJ2-3 | . | TRBD2 | TRBV14 | TGTGCCAGCAAACGGACTAGCGGAGATACGCAGTATTTT | CASKRTSGDTQYF
TRBJ1-3 | . | . | TRBV4-1 | TGCGCCAGCAGCCAACCGACCCGGGGGGCAGAAGGAAACACCATATATTTT | CASSQPTRGAEGNTIYF
TRBJ2-1 | . | . | TRBV18 | TGTGCCAGCTCACTAGCGGACTACAATGAGCAGTTCTTC | CASSLADYNEQFF
TRBJ1-5 | . | TRBD1 | TRBV5-8 | TGTGCCAGCAGCTTGCAGGGGGCTAGGAGTCAGCCCCAGCATTTT | CASSLQGARSQPQHF
TRBJ2-1 | . | TRBD2 | TRBV5-1 | TGCGCCAGCAGCAGACTAGCGGGGGGGCCCGATGAGCAGTTCTTC | CASSRLAGGPDEQFF
TRBJ1-1 | . | . | TRBV6-6 | TGTGCCAGCAGCCCGGGACACCAGAACACTGAAGCTTTCTTT | CASSPGHQNTEAFF
TRBJ2-1 | few | . | TRBV4-3 | TGCGCCAGCAGCCAAGGCCATGAGCAGTTCTTC | CASSQGHEQFF
TRBJ1-5 | . | . | TRBV11-2 | TGTGCCAGCAGCTTAGAAGGCGGGGCGTATCAGCCCCAGCATTTT | CASSLEGGAYQPQHF
TRBJ2-7 | . | TRBD2 | TRBV7-2 | TGTGCCAGCAGCGTCCCGGGACTAGGTCGTGTCTACGAGCAGTACTTC | CASSVPGLGRVYEQYF
TRBJ1-2 | . | TRBD1 | TRBV10-2 | TGCGCCAGCATCAGAGGACAGGGCGACTATGGCTACACCTTC | CASIRGQGDYGYTF
TRBJ1-1 | once | . | TRBV28 | TGTGCCAGCTTGTTTGGGGGTAGGAGGACTGAAGCTTTCTTT | CASLFGGRRTEAFF
TRBJ1-2 | . | . | TRBV9 | TGTGCCAGCACTGCTAGAGGGGCCGAAAACTATGGCTACACCTTC | CASTARGAENYGYTF
TRBJ2-3 | . | TRBD2 | TRBV9 | TGTGCCAGCAGCAAAACGTTAGCGGGGGGCACAGATACGCAGTATTTT | CASSKTLAGGTDTQYF
TRBJ1-4 | once | . | TRBV28 | TGTGCCAGCAAGGCTCCATCCCAGGGTGAAAAACTGTTTTTT | CASKAPSQGEKLFF
TRBJ1-5 | . | . | TRBV19 | TGTGCCAGTAGTCCCCGGACAGCAAATAGCAATCAGCCCCAGCATTTT | CASSPRTANSNQPQHF
TRBJ1-2 | once | . | TRBV5-6 | TGTGCCAGCAGCTTGTTCGGGACGGATAACATCTTC | CASSLFGTDNIF
TRBJ1-2 | few | . | TRBV27 | TGTGCCAGCAGTTTAAATAGTGGACGAGGCTATGGCTACACCTTC | CASSLNSGRGYGYTF
TRBJ1-1 | few | . | TRBV4-3 | TGCGCCAGCAGCCAAGAGCGGACATCACCGAGGGAAGCTTTCTTT | CASSQERTSPREAFF
TRBJ2-1 | . | . | TRBV15 | TGTGCCACCAGCCCAATGGGGCTAGCCAATGAGCAGTTCTTC | CATSPMGLANEQFF
TRBJ1-1 | . | . | TRBV4-3 | TGCGCCAGCAGCCAAGACAGGTTGGGCTCTGAAGCTTTCTTT | CASSQDRLGSEAFF
TRBJ2-6 | . | . | TRBV2 | TGTGCCAGCGTCCCAGCGGCAGCTGGGGCCAACGTCCTGACTTTC | CASVPAAAGANVLTF
TRBJ2-6 | few | . | TRBV10-3 | TGTGCCATCGAAGGTACTGGGGCCAACGTCCTGACTTTC | CAIEGTGANVLTF
TRBJ2-2 | . | . | TRBV5-4 | TGTGCCAGCAGCTTGTCACCAGGCCGCATGGGGACCGGGGAGCTGTTTTTT | CASSLSPGRMGTGELFF
TRBJ1-5 | few | . | TRBV2 | TGTGCCAGCAGGCTTACTCTTCGTCAGCCCCAGCATTTT | CASRLTLRQPQHF
TRBJ1-3 | few | . | TRBV2 | TGTGCCAGCAGTGCGATAGCTGGAAACACCATATATTTT | CASSAIAGNTIYF
TRBJ2-3 | . | TRBD2 | TRBV5-1 | TGCGCCAGCAGCTTGGGGTTCGCGGGAGTCACAGATACGCAGTATTTT | CASSLGFAGVTDTQYF